The T cell receptor beta chain under discussion was sequenced for a study of blood T cells in healthy people across ages. Findings and limits, study-wide: Long-lived donors exceeded aged donors in naive CD4+ cells and diversity.

Ten milliliters of peripheral blood were drawn from each donor. The germline V gene has CDR1 DFQATT and CDR2 SNEGSKA (reference sequence). There are 14 residues in the CDR3. This clonotype has a handful of counts. No antigen is known for it. A second PCR, run for about 7 to 11 cycles, used a sample-barcoded 5' primer plus a J-beta primer mix. TCRdb called the 5' RACE reads again in MiXCR, with one record for every CDR3 protein. This sample has over 600,000 distinct CDR3 sequences, with under 25% found just once. J is TRBJ1-4 and V is TRBV20-1; TRBD1 aligns across 10 bases. The sequencing sample was made of blood. The receptor's source is a man between 65 and 79 years old in good health. This CDR3 reads CSALVGQGNEKLFF. In nucleotides, the CDR3 is TGCAGCGCACTGGTGGGACAGGGGAATGAAAAACTGTTTTTT.